This section outlines one T cell receptor (beta chain) sequence together with its context. Antigen: not known. The source of the sample is a study of cytomegalovirus exposure and HLA in healthy donors. Study conclusions and caveats: Confirmation in vitro established that a few CMV-associated chains were specific for CMV antigens. The tendency of first-cohort TCR clusters to co-occur in the 120 validation repertoires was identified by a subsequent analysis. The investigators catalogued 150 or so TCR beta chains as cytomegalovirus-associated. Most TCR sequences were seen very rarely across donors, but some public TCRs occurred in many.

The data were produced by immunoSEQ multiplex PCR, yet TCRdb's version contains in-frame clones alone and is incomplete. Among about 130,000 clones listed, roughly nine tenths were seen once. Germline V gives CDR1 ENHRY, CDR2 SYGVKD. There are 14 residues in the CDR3. The ends lost 4 bases at V and 2 bases at J; junction bases unmatched: 2. This TCR derives from a woman aged 18-29 years in good health and CMV-seropositive. The V gene is TRBV10-3, the J gene TRBJ2-3; 8 bases are a match to TRBD1. The specimen sequenced was PBMCs. DNA for the CDR3: TGTGCCATCAGTGGGACAGGGCTCACAGATACGCAGTATTTT. Translating it yields CAISGTGLTDTQYF.